The rows below give T cell receptor beta chains drawn from one sample of a study of blood T cell repertoires in COVID-19. TCRdb's table, derived via immunoSEQ multiplex PCR, lists solely in-frame clones and lacks some. The sample lists around 68,000 clones; about nine tenths were seen once. Sample: peripheral blood. These receptors all come from a woman aged 45-65 years with acute or convalescent COVID-19. The CDR3 runs from the conserved cysteine through the conserved F or W. A D gene is named only where the DNA matches it firmly. Some rows have no size entry. The others give once, few or many, or a class for an expanded clone.

CDR3 DNA: TGTGCCAGCAGTAGACAGGCGGGCACTGAAGCTTTCTTT
CDR3 protein: CASSRQAGTEAFF
CDR3 length: 13
clone size: .
J gene: TRBJ1-1
D gene: .
V gene: TRBV6-5

CDR3 DNA: TGTGCCAGCAGCCAAGAGGTCAGGGGCACTGAAGCTTTCTTT
CDR3 protein: CASSQEVRGTEAFF
CDR3 length: 14
clone size: .
J gene: TRBJ1-1
D gene: .
V gene: TRBV14

CDR3 DNA: TGCGCCAGCAGTCACCCTGGCGGGGAGCGCAATCAGCCCCAGCATTTT
CDR3 protein: CASSHPGGERNQPQHF
CDR3 length: 16
clone size: .
J gene: TRBJ1-5
D gene: .
V gene: TRBV23-1

CDR3 DNA: TGTGCCAGTAGCTCGGGGGGGACAGGGGGCAATGAGCAGTTCTTC
CDR3 protein: CASSSGGTGGNEQFF
CDR3 length: 15
clone size: .
J gene: TRBJ2-1
D gene: TRBD1
V gene: TRBV19

CDR3 DNA: TGTGCCAGCTCACCACCGTCACACCAGGGTGAAAAACTGTTTTTT
CDR3 protein: CASSPPSHQGEKLFF
CDR3 length: 15
clone size: once
J gene: TRBJ1-4
D gene: .
V gene: TRBV18

CDR3 DNA: TGTGCCAGCAGCTTAGGGGGGCTCTCAAGTCCTGAAGCTTTCTTT
CDR3 protein: CASSLGGLSSPEAFF
CDR3 length: 15
clone size: .
J gene: TRBJ1-1
D gene: .
V gene: TRBV7-9

CDR3 DNA: TGTGCCAGCAGTGAACTTGGGGGGGTGAACACTGAAGCTTTCTTT
CDR3 protein: CASSELGGVNTEAFF
CDR3 length: 15
clone size: few
J gene: TRBJ1-1
D gene: .
V gene: TRBV6-1

CDR3 DNA: TGTGCCAGCAACGAGGACAGGGCTTATAATTCACCCCTCCACTTT
CDR3 protein: CASNEDRAYNSPLHF
CDR3 length: 15
clone size: .
J gene: TRBJ1-6
D gene: TRBD1
V gene: TRBV6-5

CDR3 DNA: TGTGCCAGTAGTACCTCTAGCTACAATGAGCAGTTCTTC
CDR3 protein: CASSTSSYNEQFF
CDR3 length: 13
clone size: .
J gene: TRBJ2-1
D gene: .
V gene: TRBV19

CDR3 DNA: TGTGCCAGCAGTGAGGCTCGTCTCTCCTACGAGCAGTACTTC
CDR3 protein: CASSEARLSYEQYF
CDR3 length: 14
clone size: .
J gene: TRBJ2-7
D gene: .
V gene: TRBV2

CDR3 DNA: TGTGCTAAGGGGCATTTCCCCCAGCATTTT
CDR3 protein: CAKGHFPQHF
CDR3 length: 10
clone size: .
J gene: TRBJ1-5
D gene: .
V gene: TRBV7-3

CDR3 DNA: TGTGCCAGCAGCTTAGGGCACACTGAAGCTTTCTTT
CDR3 protein: CASSLGHTEAFF
CDR3 length: 12
clone size: once
J gene: TRBJ1-1
D gene: .
V gene: TRBV11-3

CDR3 DNA: TGCGCCAGCAGCAGAGACAGGTGGAGAGGTAATGAAAAACTGTTTTTT
CDR3 protein: CASSRDRWRGNEKLFF
CDR3 length: 16
clone size: .
J gene: TRBJ1-4
D gene: .
V gene: TRBV4-1

CDR3 DNA: TGTGCCAGCAGCTTAGGTACTTTACCAGCGGGAGCCGATGAGCAGTTCTTC
CDR3 protein: CASSLGTLPAGADEQFF
CDR3 length: 17
clone size: .
J gene: TRBJ2-1
D gene: TRBD2
V gene: TRBV11-3

CDR3 DNA: TGTGCCAGCAGCCAAAGGGGATCTGGCGATACGCAGTATTTT
CDR3 protein: CASSQRGSGDTQYF
CDR3 length: 14
clone size: .
J gene: TRBJ2-3
D gene: .
V gene: TRBV3-1/TRBV3-2

CDR3 DNA: TGTGCCACCAGTGATTTGCGCAGCGGGAGCCCCACAGATACGCAGTATTTT
CDR3 protein: CATSDLRSGSPTDTQYF
CDR3 length: 17
clone size: once
J gene: TRBJ2-3
D gene: TRBD2
V gene: TRBV24-1

CDR3 DNA: TGTGCCAGCAGCCGGACAGGGCGGAAAGAGACCCAGTACTTC
CDR3 protein: CASSRTGRKETQYF
CDR3 length: 14
clone size: .
J gene: TRBJ2-5
D gene: TRBD1
V gene: TRBV6-5

CDR3 DNA: TGCGCCAGCAGCTACGGACAGGGTGGCGAGCAGTACTTC
CDR3 protein: CASSYGQGGEQYF
CDR3 length: 13
clone size: .
J gene: TRBJ2-7
D gene: TRBD1
V gene: TRBV5-1

CDR3 DNA: TGCAGCGTTGAAACTGGGGGACTAGCGGGGGGCGGACATACGCAGTATTTT
CDR3 protein: CSVETGGLAGGGHTQYF
CDR3 length: 17
clone size: .
J gene: TRBJ2-3
D gene: TRBD2
V gene: TRBV29-1

CDR3 DNA: TGTGCCAGCAGCCAGACAGTGGATAATTCACCCCTCCACTTT
CDR3 protein: CASSQTVDNSPLHF
CDR3 length: 14
clone size: .
J gene: TRBJ1-6
D gene: .
V gene: TRBV3-1/TRBV3-2

CDR3 DNA: TGTGCCTGGAGTGTACTGGGGCGGGGCTACACCTTC
CDR3 protein: CAWSVLGRGYTF
CDR3 length: 12
clone size: once
J gene: TRBJ1-2
D gene: .
V gene: TRBV30

CDR3 DNA: TGCGCCAGCAGCCCCACCGGGACTAGCGGGGGGGCGGATACGCAGTATTTT
CDR3 protein: CASSPTGTSGGADTQYF
CDR3 length: 17
clone size: .
J gene: TRBJ2-3
D gene: TRBD2
V gene: TRBV5-1

CDR3 DNA: TGTGCCAGCAGCTTACGACGGGATCAGCCCCAGCATTTT
CDR3 protein: CASSLRRDQPQHF
CDR3 length: 13
clone size: .
J gene: TRBJ1-5
D gene: .
V gene: TRBV7-9

CDR3 DNA: TGTGCCACCAGTTACGGACAGGGGGCGTTTAATGAGCAGTTCTTC
CDR3 protein: CATSYGQGAFNEQFF
CDR3 length: 15
clone size: .
J gene: TRBJ2-1
D gene: TRBD1
V gene: TRBV15

CDR3 DNA: TGTGCCAGCTCAGCCAACCGGGACAGATCTGAAAAACTGTTTTTT
CDR3 protein: CASSANRDRSEKLFF
CDR3 length: 15
clone size: .
J gene: TRBJ1-4
D gene: TRBD1
V gene: TRBV18

CDR3 DNA: TGCGCCAGCAGCCTTAGGACAAGCGCACCCGGCGAGCAGTACTTC
CDR3 protein: CASSLRTSAPGEQYF
CDR3 length: 15
clone size: .
J gene: TRBJ2-7
D gene: .
V gene: TRBV5-1

CDR3 DNA: TGCGCCAGCAGCCAAGGTCCCAAATGGCAGGGGAGCAATGAGCAGTTCTTC
CDR3 protein: CASSQGPKWQGSNEQFF
CDR3 length: 17
clone size: .
J gene: TRBJ2-1
D gene: .
V gene: TRBV4-3

CDR3 DNA: TGCGCCAGCAGACGGCAGGGGGCGGTCACTGAAGCTTTCTTT
CDR3 protein: CASRRQGAVTEAFF
CDR3 length: 14
clone size: .
J gene: TRBJ1-1
D gene: TRBD1
V gene: TRBV5-1

CDR3 DNA: TGTGCCAGCAGCTTCTGGCGGGGGGGCCTTTTCAACCCAGATACGCAGTATTTT
CDR3 protein: CASSFWRGGLFNPDTQYF
CDR3 length: 18
clone size: .
J gene: TRBJ2-3
D gene: TRBD2
V gene: TRBV11-3

CDR3 DNA: TGTGCCAGCAAAGAACAGGGGGGCGGGTATGGCTACACCTTC
CDR3 protein: CASKEQGGGYGYTF
CDR3 length: 14
clone size: .
J gene: TRBJ1-2
D gene: TRBD1
V gene: TRBV28

CDR3 DNA: TGTGCCAGCAGTTCGGAGGAGCAAGCTTTCTTT
CDR3 protein: CASSSEEQAFF
CDR3 length: 11
clone size: .
J gene: TRBJ1-1
D gene: .
V gene: TRBV28

CDR3 DNA: TGTGCCAGCGTCCGGACAGGGGGATCCTACGAGCAGTACTTC
CDR3 protein: CASVRTGGSYEQYF
CDR3 length: 14
clone size: .
J gene: TRBJ2-7
D gene: TRBD1
V gene: TRBV5-5

CDR3 DNA: TGTGCCAGCAGAGGGACAGACCCGGGGAACTATGGCTACACCTTC
CDR3 protein: CASRGTDPGNYGYTF
CDR3 length: 15
clone size: .
J gene: TRBJ1-2
D gene: TRBD1
V gene: TRBV28

CDR3 DNA: TGCAGCGTTGACCCCGGGACAGGGTGGGCTGACGGCTACACCTTC
CDR3 protein: CSVDPGTGWADGYTF
CDR3 length: 15
clone size: .
J gene: TRBJ1-2
D gene: TRBD1
V gene: TRBV29-1

CDR3 DNA: TGTGCCAGCAGTTTAGTGCGGAATCAGCCCCAGCATTTT
CDR3 protein: CASSLVRNQPQHF
CDR3 length: 13
clone size: .
J gene: TRBJ1-5
D gene: .
V gene: TRBV12-3/TRBV12-4

CDR3 DNA: TGTGCCAGCAGCCAAGTCGGGACAGGGATCAATGAGCAGTTCTTC
CDR3 protein: CASSQVGTGINEQFF
CDR3 length: 15
clone size: .
J gene: TRBJ2-1
D gene: TRBD1
V gene: TRBV3-1/TRBV3-2

CDR3 DNA: TGCAGCGTTAATACAGGGAGGGAAAAGAACTATGGCTACACCTTC
CDR3 protein: CSVNTGREKNYGYTF
CDR3 length: 15
clone size: .
J gene: TRBJ1-2
D gene: .
V gene: TRBV29-1